Presented here are 11 T cell receptor beta chains from one specimen sequenced in a study of T cell repertoires in cytomegalovirus infection. Their specific antigens are unknown. TCRdb itself ran the reads through MiXCR, one entry per CDR3 protein. In the table there are some 500,000 distinct CDR3 sequences, roughly 42% of which are singletons. The specimen comprised cultured PBMCs, sampled from culture after CMV antigen stimulation. The receptors stem from a human donor in good health (CMV status not recorded). Some clones in this sample may be carry-over from other donors' samples.

This clonotype was picked up many times. The chain recombines TRBV7-2 with TRBJ1-5; no reliable D call. Deletions cut 5 bases from V and 0 bases from J, with 11 bases between. Germline assignment: CDR1 SGHTA and CDR2 FQGNSA. The CDR3 contains 15 residues. Written as DNA, the CDR3 is TGTGCCAGCAGCGCCTTCGTGGGTAGCAATCAGCCCCAGCATTTT. Residues: CASSAFVGSNQPQHF. Filled out from reference TRBV7-2 and TRBJ1-5, the complete variable domain reads GAGVSQSPSNKVTEKGKDVELRCDPISGHTALYWYRQSLGQGLEFLIYFQGNSAPDKSGLPSDRFSAERTGGSVSTLTIQRTQQEDSAVYLCASSAFVGSNQPQHFGDGTRLSIL.

V is TRBV7-2 and J is TRBJ2-1; 7 nucleotides line up with TRBD1. The CDR3 is 15 amino acids. Germline trimming cut 5 bases from V and 10 bases from J; bases unmatched to any gene: 14. Germline loops: CDR1 SGHTA, CDR2 FQGNSA. This chain's CDR3 is CASSPLNRGPREQFF. The CDR3 DNA reads TGTGCCAGCAGCCCCCTAAACAGGGGACCGAGAGAGCAGTTCTTC.

This clonotype was observed many times. The rearrangement links TRBV7-8 to TRBJ2-3, with TRBD2 matching over 14 bases. This CDR3 is built from 17 residues. V lost 0 bases, J lost 4 bases, and 3 bases stayed unmatched. The germline V gene encodes CDR1 SGHVS and CDR2 FQNEAQ. As DNA, the CDR3 is TGTGCCAGCAGCTTAGCGATGACTAGCGGGAGGGCAGATACGCAGTATTTT. It codes for CASSLAMTSGRADTQYF.

The rearrangement joins TRBV6-2 or TRBV6-3 to TRBJ2-1, with 11 bases aligning to TRBD2. This CDR3 has 20 amino acids. After removal of 7 bases from V and 8 bases from J, the junction contained 25 bases not matched to a gene. The germline V gene encodes CDR1 MNHEY and CDR2 SVGEGT. The chain's CDR3 is CASNPLTSGSAGLDPHEQFF. CDR3 bases: TGTGCCAGCAATCCACTAACTAGCGGGAGTGCGGGGTTGGACCCCCATGAGCAGTTCTTC.

This clonotype showed up just a few times. V usage is TRBV7-2 and J usage is TRBJ1-1; a possible D gene is TRBD1 (6 bases). Trimming stripped 5 bases from V and 3 bases from J, with 13 bases between. Germline CDR1 SGHTA, CDR2 FQGNSA. This CDR3 region has 14 residues. CDR3 in DNA: TGTGCCAGCAGCCCCGAGGGGGGATACACTGAAGCTTTCTTT. Translating it yields CASSPEGGYTEAFF.

This clonotype has just one count. The chain carries TRBV6-1 and TRBJ2-3, with 12 positions matching TRBD2. After removal of 2 bases from V and 0 bases from J, the junction contained 3 bases not matched to a gene. The CDR3 length is 17 residues. Germline assignment: CDR1 MNHNS and CDR2 SASEGT. CDR3 sequence (DNA): TGTGCCAGCAGTGAATGGACTAGCGGGGTCAGCACAGATACGCAGTATTTT. This codes for CASSEWTSGVSTDTQYF.

This chain joins TRBV29-1 and TRBJ1-1, with TRBD1 as a possible D gene (6 bases). Trimming left V 6 bases short and J 8 bases short, with 19 bases between. The CDR3 is made up of 13 amino acids. Germline loops: CDR1 SQVTM, CDR2 ANQGSEA. This chain's CDR3 is CSVPGQGLGEAFF. CDR3 in DNA: TGCAGCGTCCCGGGACAAGGGCTCGGGGAAGCTTTCTTT.

This clonotype appeared a few times. This rearrangement joins TRBV20-1 to TRBJ2-4; the D is unclear. Germline V gene sequence: CDR1 DFQATT, CDR2 SNEGSKA (reference sequence). V was cut by 3 bases and J by 7 bases, with 16 bases left in between. The CDR3 loop spans 14 amino acids. The chain's CDR3 is CSASYGTLGNIQYF. The CDR3 DNA reads TGCAGTGCTAGTTACGGCACACTGGGGAACATTCAGTACTTC.

This clonotype showed up many times. The chain recombines TRBV7-2 with TRBJ1-6; D is uncertain. Germline V gives CDR1 SGHTA, CDR2 FQGNSA. CDR3 size: 15 residues. With 5 bases removed from V and 1 base from J, the gap between germline ends came to 9 bases. The CDR3 DNA follows: TGTGCCAGCAGCCTCGGGCGTTCCTATAATTCACCCCTCCACTTT. It encodes CASSLGRSYNSPLHF.

This clonotype occurred many times. The V gene is TRBV7-2, the J gene TRBJ1-2; tentatively, D is TRBD1 (6 bases). V lost 1 base and J lost 7, with 22 bases in between. The CDR3 is made up of 17 amino acids. Per the germline V gene, CDR1 is SGHTA and CDR2 is FQGNSA. CDR3 loop: CASSLVWTDASSGGYTF. CDR3 in DNA: TGTGCCAGCAGCTTAGTCTGGACAGACGCCTCCTCTGGTGGCTACACCTTC. Looking up the rest from reference TRBV7-2 and TRBJ1-2 gives the full variable domain: GAGVSQSPSNKVTEKGKDVELRCDPISGHTALYWYRQSLGQGLEFLIYFQGNSAPDKSGLPSDRFSAERTGGSVSTLTIQRTQQEDSAVYLCASSLVWTDASSGGYTFGSGTRLTVV.

The chain uses TRBV19 and TRBJ1-5, with D possibly TRBD1 on 5 matching bases. The CDR3 covers 15 residues. Germline V gives CDR1 LNHDA, CDR2 SQIVND (reference sequence). The V end lost 9 bases, the J end lost 1 base, and 16 bases lay between the germline ends. The CDR3 sequence: CASCQGLRSNQPQHF. CDR3 DNA: TGTGCCAGCTGCCAGGGACTCCGGAGCAATCAGCCCCAGCATTTT.